Detailed here is one T cell receptor beta chain. This sample is drawn from a study of technical replicates of blood from a handful of donors. Here immunoSEQ multiplex PCR was the method, and the copy in TCRdb shows in-frame clones only, minus some. This table has 50,000 to 70,000 clones, 80% to 90% appearing once. CDR3 size: 15 residues. V was shortened by 11 bases and J by 8 bases, with 22 bases between the two germline ends. CDR1 is LNHDA, CDR2 SQIVND, per germline (reference sequence). Sequenced sample: PBMCs. The J gene is TRBJ1-6, the V gene TRBV19; D ambiguous. The receptor comes from a human donor in good health. Some clones in this sample may be carry-over from other donors' samples. CDR3 DNA: TGTGCCGGCGTCAAACGAGGAACGGCCGATTCACCCCTCCACTTT. Its translation is CAGVKRGTADSPLHF.